These 27 T cell receptor beta chains came from one sample sequenced in a study of blood T cell repertoires in COVID-19. TCRdb's table, derived via immunoSEQ multiplex PCR, lists solely in-frame clones and lacks some. Among 400,000 or so clones, roughly 87% were seen once, and the ten largest hold 0.6% to 0.7%. The sample was PBMCs or T cells enriched from blood (not recorded which). The receptors here all came from a man between 18 and 29 years old who had recovered from COVID-19.

The genes are TRBV28 and TRBJ1-5; D is uncertain. V lost 11 bases and J lost 4, with 12 bases in between. CDR3 length: 12 residues. From germline, CDR1 is MDHEN and CDR2 SYDVKM. In DNA, the CDR3 is TGTGCCGGCGCGAGGGAAAATCAGCCCCAGCATTTT. Amino acids: CAGARENQPQHF.

J is TRBJ2-5 and V is TRBV7-9; D gene uncertain. V lost 0 bases and J lost 5, with 13 bases in between. The germline V gene encodes CDR1 SEHNR and CDR2 FQNEAQ (reference sequence). The CDR3 length is 15 residues. The CDR3 here is CASSLAELLTETQYF. For the CDR3, the DNA is TGTGCCAGCAGCTTAGCGGAGCTACTAACGGAGACCCAGTACTTC. The full variable domain, completed using reference TRBV7-9 and TRBJ2-5, is DTGVSQNPRHKITKRGQNVTFRCDPISEHNRLYWYRQTLGQGPEFLTYFQNEAQLEKSRLLSDRFSAERPKGSFSTLEIQRTEQGDSAMYLCASSLAELLTETQYFGPGTRLLVL.

This chain links TRBV19 with TRBJ1-5, with TRBD1 matching 8 bases. V shed 10 bases and J 6 bases; nucleotides not matched to a gene: 8. The CDR3 consists of 13 residues. Per the germline V gene, CDR1 is LNHDA and CDR2 is SQIVND (reference sequence). The CDR3 protein is CATSPRGLQPQHF. CDR3 bases: TGTGCCACCTCCCCCAGGGGGCTTCAGCCCCAGCATTTT.

The chain joins TRBV28 to TRBJ1-5, with 8 positions matching TRBD1. CDR3 length: 14 residues. Germline CDR1 is MDHEN and CDR2 is SYDVKM. V was pared by 8 bases and J by 1 base, with 4 bases of the junction left unmatched. Here the CDR3 DNA reads TGTGCCAGCTACGGACAGGGCAGCAATCAGCCCCAGCATTTT. Translation: CASYGQGSNQPQHF.

As concerns this clone: Distinct nucleotide sequences in the sample also encode this CDR3. The chain links TRBV18 to TRBJ1-4; tentatively, D is TRBD1 (6 bases). The germline V gene encodes CDR1 KGHSH and CDR2 LQKENI. The CDR3 is 14 amino acids. V gave up 3 bases and J gave up 4 bases, with 9 bases separating them. The CDR3 here is CASSPRGSNEKLFF. In DNA, the CDR3 is TGTGCCAGCTCACCTAGGGGGAGTAATGAAAAACTGTTTTTT.

The gene calls are TRBV5-1 and TRBJ1-6, with no clear D. The CDR3 is 16 amino acids. Germline values: CDR1 SGHRS, CDR2 YFSETQ. Trimming took off 4 bases at V and 0 bases at J, with 11 bases between the two ends. The CDR3 DNA sequence: TGCGCCAGCAGCATGGACGGGAGCTCCTATAATTCACCCCTCCACTTT. It yields the protein CASSMDGSSYNSPLHF.

V gene TRBV19 combines with J gene TRBJ1-2, with D possibly matching TRBD1 (5 bases). Trimming took 7 bases from V and 0 from J, leaving 12 bases between them. The CDR3 length is 14 residues. Germline CDR1 is LNHDA and CDR2 is SQIVND (reference sequence). In DNA form, the CDR3 reads TGTGCCAGTACTACGCGGGGGGCTAACTATGGCTACACCTTC. Protein sequence: CASTTRGANYGYTF.

CDR3 nucleotide sequence: TGTGCCAGCAGCTTCGACCCCGGGACTAACTATGGCTACACCTTC. Translating it yields CASSFDPGTNYGYTF. The chain carries TRBV5-4 and TRBJ1-2; no clear D gene. Trimming took 2 bases from V and 0 from J, leaving 11 bases between them. The CDR3 covers 15 residues. CDR1 and CDR2 from the germline V gene are SGHNT and YYREEE (reference sequence).

This clone was seen only a few times. This chain's CDR3 is CASSDYSPEAFF. For the CDR3, the DNA is TGTGCCAGCAGTGACTATTCGCCTGAAGCTTTCTTT. The chain couples TRBV2 to TRBJ1-1; D is unresolved. This CDR3 region has 12 residues. In germline, CDR1 is SNHLY, CDR2 FYNNEI. Trimming removed 3 bases at V and 6 bases at J, with 8 bases between.

V is TRBV3-1 (or the pseudogene TRBV3-2) and J is TRBJ1-4; D gene ambiguous. The ends were cut back, 1 base at V and 7 bases at J, with 19 bases in the middle. CDR3 length: 17 amino acids. Germline CDR1 reads LGHDT; CDR2 reads YNNKEL (reference sequence). CDR3 DNA sequence: TGTGCCAGCAGCCAAGGACCGGGAACCAGGAGGACTGAAAAACTGTTTTTT. Protein sequence: CASSQGPGTRRTEKLFF.

This chain uses TRBV2 with TRBJ1-6; TRBD1 is a possible D gene (5 bases). Trimming removed 3 bases at V and 4 bases at J, with 13 bases between. Germline CDR1 SNHLY, CDR2 FYNNEI. The CDR3 spans 16 residues. The CDR3 region is CASSDSGGEYNSPLHF. The CDR3 nucleotides are TGTGCCAGCAGTGATTCTGGAGGGGAGTATAATTCACCCCTCCACTTT.

This clone appeared a single time. The same CDR3 also results from other DNA sequences found in this sample. This sequence joins TRBV6-1 and TRBJ1-1; no reliable D call. Germline assignment: CDR1 MNHNS and CDR2 SASEGT. Trimming stripped 0 bases from V and 4 bases from J, with 6 bases between. This CDR3 is built from 13 residues. The CDR3 region has the DNA TGTGCCAGCAGTGAAGCACGGGGCACTGAAGCTTTCTTT. Its protein product is CASSEARGTEAFF.

The V call is TRBV6-5, the J call TRBJ2-5; D gene uncertain. This CDR3 has 12 residues. Germline values: CDR1 MNHEY, CDR2 SVGAGI. Trimming removed 6 bases from V and 5 bases from J, with 10 bases in between. The CDR3 is CASSRDWETQYF. DNA of the CDR3: TGTGCCAGCAGCCGAGACTGGGAGACCCAGTACTTC.

In nucleotides, the CDR3 is TGTGCCAGCAACCAAGGAGGAGGCGGGGAGCTGTTTTTT. It encodes CASNQGGGGELFF. The chain couples TRBV7-3 to TRBJ2-2; TRBD2 might be the D (5 bases). Per germline, CDR1 SGHTA and CDR2 FQGTGA. The CDR3 contains 13 residues. Trimming took off 7 bases at V and 7 bases at J, with 13 bases between the two ends.

V usage is TRBV18 and J usage is TRBJ2-3; 10 bases agree with TRBD1. CDR1 and CDR2 (germline): KGHSH, LQKENI. The ends lost 3 bases at V and 3 bases at J; junction bases unmatched: 3. The CDR3 length is 15 residues. CDR3 loop: CASSPGQGETDTQYF. CDR3 bases: TGTGCCAGCTCACCCGGACAGGGGGAAACAGATACGCAGTATTTT.

CDR3 sequence reads: CASSPYGGKHFEQFF. Here the CDR3 DNA reads TGCGCCAGCAGCCCATATGGGGGGAAGCACTTTGAGCAGTTCTTC. The chain uses TRBV5-1 and TRBJ2-1; D is possibly TRBD2 (6 bases). The CDR3 spans 15 residues. Trimming took off 4 bases at V and 9 bases at J, with 20 bases between the two ends. Germline loops: CDR1 SGHRS, CDR2 YFSETQ.

In its sample, this clone was seen a few times. Other DNA sequences within the sample encode an identical CDR3. The chain is built from TRBV24-1 and TRBJ2-2; 9 positions match TRBD1. This CDR3 region has 15 residues. The germline gives CDR1 KGHDR, CDR2 SFDVKD. J lost 4 bases, V lost 6 bases, and 5 bases had no gene match. The CDR3 bases are TGTGCCACCAGTCGGGGACAGGGCGCCACCGGGGAGCTGTTTTTT. Encoded protein: CATSRGQGATGELFF.

The chain couples TRBV5-1 to TRBJ1-2; a possible D gene is TRBD1 (5 bases). Per germline, CDR1 SGHRS and CDR2 YFSETQ. This CDR3 spans 16 amino acids. The ends were cut back, 1 base at V and 4 bases at J, with 17 bases in the middle. CDR3 loop: CASSLTTTATGYGYTF. The CDR3 region has the DNA TGCGCCAGCAGCTTGACGACGACAGCTACTGGCTATGGCTACACCTTC.

This clone has a single count. CDR3 region: CASSKQGYGYTF. The CDR3 DNA sequence: TGCGCCAGCAGTAAACAGGGCTATGGCTACACCTTC. This sequence joins TRBV5-1 and TRBJ1-2; D might be TRBD1 (6 bases). CDR1 SGHRS and CDR2 YFSETQ come from the germline V gene. The CDR3 is 12 amino acids. V lost 5 bases and J 4 bases, leaving 9 bases between the germline ends.

The chain combines TRBV18 with TRBJ1-1, with TRBD1 identical over 9 bases. With V trimmed by 4 bases and J by 3 bases, 12 bases remained unmatched. The CDR3 runs to 17 residues. The germline V gene has CDR1 KGHSH and CDR2 LQKENI. CDR3 residues: CASSLQIPGQGDTEAFF. The CDR3, as DNA: TGTGCCAGCTCACTACAGATACCGGGACAGGGTGACACTGAAGCTTTCTTT.

Note on this clone: Other DNA sequences of this sample code for an identical CDR3. The chain joins TRBV9 to TRBJ2-5, with D perhaps TRBD1 (6 bases). The CDR3 length is 14 residues. The germline V gene has CDR1 SGDLS and CDR2 YYNGEE. V lost 2 bases and J 1 base, leaving 9 bases between the germline ends. In DNA, the CDR3 is TGTGCCAGCAGCGTGAGAGGGGGCCAAGAGACCCAGTACTTC. Its translation is CASSVRGGQETQYF.

The chain uses TRBV11-3 and TRBJ1-1; no clear D gene. The CDR3 totals 10 residues. Germline CDR1 and CDR2: SGHNT and YENEEA. Between the trimmed V and J ends, which lost 5 bases and 12 bases, there was a span of 10 bases. This CDR3 reads CASSLAVPFF. The CDR3 DNA reads as TGTGCCAGCAGCCTTGCGGTGCCTTTCTTT.

The CDR3 DNA reads as TGCAGCGTTGAGGACAGGGTAAGGACTGAAGCTTTCTTT. Its translation is CSVEDRVRTEAFF. The V gene is TRBV29-1, the J gene TRBJ1-1; 8 bases line up with TRBD1. From germline, CDR1 is SQVTM and CDR2 ANQGSEA. This CDR3 has 13 residues. V gave up 3 bases and J gave up 5 bases; unmatched junction bases: 5.

This clone occurred a few times. The V and J genes are TRBV7-9 and TRBJ2-1; D remains unclear. The CDR3 has 14 amino acids. Looked up from germline, CDR1 is SEHNR and CDR2 is FQNEAQ (reference sequence). Trimming took 8 bases from V and 8 from J, leaving 19 bases between them. CDR3 sequence: CASRRQETTHEQFF. In DNA, the CDR3 is TGTGCCAGCCGAAGACAAGAGACCACCCATGAGCAGTTCTTC.

This chain connects TRBV10-3 to TRBJ1-1; D gene ambiguous. The CDR3 consists of 12 residues. Trimming shortened V by 2 bases and J by 7 bases, and 8 bases separated the two germline ends. CDR1 is ENHRY and CDR2 is SYGVKD in the germline V gene. The DNA for the CDR3 is TGTGCCATCAGTGAGATGGCAGTTGAAGCTTTCTTT. Its translation: CAISEMAVEAFF.

The genes are TRBV5-4 and TRBJ2-1; 9 bases line up with TRBD1. The CDR3 is 15 residues long. CDR1 and CDR2 (germline): SGHNT, YYREEE (reference sequence). The V gene end was trimmed by 4 bases and the J gene end by 5 bases; junction bases not matched to a gene: 7. The CDR3 nucleotides read TGTGCCAGCAGCAATCGACAGGGGGGACACAATGAGCAGTTCTTC. Translating it yields CASSNRQGGHNEQFF.

The chain carries TRBV11-2 and TRBJ1-2; TRBD1 matches at 10 bases. There are 15 residues in the CDR3. Germline values: CDR1 SGHAT, CDR2 FQNNGV. V lost 5 bases, J lost 7 bases, and 10 bases stayed unmatched. The CDR3: CASSRRDRGIAGYTF. The CDR3 region has the DNA TGTGCCAGCAGCCGCCGGGACAGGGGAATCGCTGGCTACACCTTC.